This TCR beta chain came from a study of T cell repertoires in cytomegalovirus infection (dated by TCRdb to the late 2010s). Regarding the research as a whole: Because public TCR beta signatures pointed to carriage of CMV infection together with the matching HLA type, the HLA type of each donor mattered for the analysis. Here is what the overall study found, with its caveats: In both this cohort and an independent cohort of several hundred donors, the cumulative frequency of public TCR beta family members distinguished carriers of CMV infection plus the relevant HLA type. In the ex vivo response, HLA-C-restricted CMV-specific TCR beta clonotypes were dominant, and in two of eight donors the single most frequent clonotype came from this HLA-C-restricted group.

Sequencing took place on an Illumina HiSeq 1500. In TCRdb, the public reads were trimmed at Q25 with fastp and aligned with MiXCR, with productive beta chains retained. Each entry is one CDR3 protein sequence, shown with its most common DNA and genes. In this sample the table shows under 250,000 distinct CDR3 sequences, roughly 6.5% of which occur a single time. About 6% of the sample belongs to the ten largest clones. This clonotype was seen many times. Its binding antigen is unknown. The record has no base qualities; no much larger clone is one base away. Deletion took 1 base off V and 4 bases off J, with a span of 11 bases between the germline ends. CDR1 and CDR2 (SGHDN, FVKESK) derive from the germline V gene. The CDR3 starts with the cysteine, ends with the phenylalanine, and has 15 residues. Just CDR3 DNA is preserved here, 45 bases in frame from base 1.

The V and J segments used are TRBV14 and TRBJ1-3; the D gene cannot be named for sure. This TCR was recovered from a human donor in good health (CMV status not recorded). Some clones in this sample may be carry-over from other donors' samples. Specimen: PBMCs. The CDR3 reads as follows: CASSQAKARGNTIYF. DNA sequence: TGTGCCAGCAGCCAAGCAAAGGCCCGCGGAAACACCATATATTTT.